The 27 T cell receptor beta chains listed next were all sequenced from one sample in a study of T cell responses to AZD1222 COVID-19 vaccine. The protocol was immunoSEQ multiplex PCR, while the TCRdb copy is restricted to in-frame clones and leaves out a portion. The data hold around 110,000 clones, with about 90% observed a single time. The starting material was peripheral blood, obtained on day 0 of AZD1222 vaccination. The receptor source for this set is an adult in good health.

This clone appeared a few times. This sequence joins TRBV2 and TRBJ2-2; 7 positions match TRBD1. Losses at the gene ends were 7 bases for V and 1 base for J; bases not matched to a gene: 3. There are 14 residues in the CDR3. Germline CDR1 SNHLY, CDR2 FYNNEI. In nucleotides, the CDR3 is TGTGCCAGCATGCGGACAGGGAACACCGGGGAGCTGTTTTTT. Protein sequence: CASMRTGNTGELFF. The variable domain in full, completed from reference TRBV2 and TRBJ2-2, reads EPEVTQTPSHQVTQMGQEVILRCVPISNHLYFYWYRQILGQKVEFLVSFYNNEISEKSEIFDDQFSVERPDGSNFTLKIRSTKLEDSAMYFCASMRTGNTGELFFGEGSRLTVL.

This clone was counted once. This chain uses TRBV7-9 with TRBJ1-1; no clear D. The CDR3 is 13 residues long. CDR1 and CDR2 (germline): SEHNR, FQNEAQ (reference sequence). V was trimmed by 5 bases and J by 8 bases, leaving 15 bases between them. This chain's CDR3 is CASSPRTDHEAFF. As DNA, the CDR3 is TGTGCCAGCAGCCCCCGGACGGACCACGAAGCTTTCTTT.

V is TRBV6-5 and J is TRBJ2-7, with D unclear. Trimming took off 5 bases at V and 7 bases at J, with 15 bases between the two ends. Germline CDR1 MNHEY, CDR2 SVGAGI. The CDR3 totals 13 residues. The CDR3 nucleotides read TGTGCCAGCAGTACCACCCTACACCCGGAGCAGTACTTC. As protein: CASSTTLHPEQYF.

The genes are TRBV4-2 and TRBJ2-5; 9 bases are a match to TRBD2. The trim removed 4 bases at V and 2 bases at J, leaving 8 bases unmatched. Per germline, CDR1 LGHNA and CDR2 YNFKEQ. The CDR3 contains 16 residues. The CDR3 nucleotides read TGTGCCAGCAGCCCTTTTAGCGGGGGAGCTCAAGAGACCCAGTACTTC. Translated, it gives CASSPFSGGAQETQYF.

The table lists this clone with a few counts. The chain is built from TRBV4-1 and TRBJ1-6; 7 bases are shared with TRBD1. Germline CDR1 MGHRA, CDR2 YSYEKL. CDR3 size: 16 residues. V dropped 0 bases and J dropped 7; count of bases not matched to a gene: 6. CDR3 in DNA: TGCGCCAGCAGCCAAGAACAGGGGTCGGGAAATTCACCCCTCCACTTT. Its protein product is CASSQEQGSGNSPLHF.

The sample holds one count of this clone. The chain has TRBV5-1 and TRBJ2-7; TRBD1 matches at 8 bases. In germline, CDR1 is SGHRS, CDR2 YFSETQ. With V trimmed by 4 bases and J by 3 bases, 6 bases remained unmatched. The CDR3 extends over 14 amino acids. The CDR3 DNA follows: TGCGCCAGCAGCCCGGACAGGGCCAACTACGAGCAGTACTTC. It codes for CASSPDRANYEQYF.

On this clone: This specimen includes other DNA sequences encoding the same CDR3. The CDR3 region has the DNA TGTGCCAGCTCACCAGCGGAGACCCAGTACTTC. Translated, it gives CASSPAETQYF. This rearrangement joins TRBV18 to TRBJ2-5; D unresolved. The CDR3 runs 11 residues. Germline V gene data show CDR1 as KGHSH and CDR2 as LQKENI. Trimming stripped 2 bases from V and 5 bases from J, with 3 bases between.

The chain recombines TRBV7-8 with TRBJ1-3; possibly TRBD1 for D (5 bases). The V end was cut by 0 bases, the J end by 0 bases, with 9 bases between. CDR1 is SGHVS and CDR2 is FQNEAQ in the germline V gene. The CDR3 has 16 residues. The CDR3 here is CASSLAKGDSGNTIYF. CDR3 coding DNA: TGTGCCAGCAGCTTAGCGAAAGGGGACTCTGGAAACACCATATATTTT.

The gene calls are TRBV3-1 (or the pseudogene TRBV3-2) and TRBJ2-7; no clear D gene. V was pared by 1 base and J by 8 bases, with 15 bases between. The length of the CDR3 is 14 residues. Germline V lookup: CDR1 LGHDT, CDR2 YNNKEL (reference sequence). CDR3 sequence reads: CASSQGMGVEKQYF. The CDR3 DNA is TGTGCCAGCAGCCAAGGTATGGGTGTCGAGAAGCAGTACTTC.

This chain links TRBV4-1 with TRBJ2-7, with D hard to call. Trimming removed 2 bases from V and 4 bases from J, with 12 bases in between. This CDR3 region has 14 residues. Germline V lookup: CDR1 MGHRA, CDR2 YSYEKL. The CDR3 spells CASSQPRERYEQYF. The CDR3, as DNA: TGCGCCAGCAGCCAACCTCGCGAGAGGTACGAGCAGTACTTC.

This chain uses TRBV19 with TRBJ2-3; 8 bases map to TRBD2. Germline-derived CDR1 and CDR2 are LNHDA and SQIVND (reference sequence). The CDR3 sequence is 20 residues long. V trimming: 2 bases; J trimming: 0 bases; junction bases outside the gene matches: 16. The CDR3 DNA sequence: TGTGCCAGTAGTATAAGGTCCCCCGGGGGGGCGGTACTCAGCACAGATACGCAGTATTTT. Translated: CASSIRSPGGAVLSTDTQYF.

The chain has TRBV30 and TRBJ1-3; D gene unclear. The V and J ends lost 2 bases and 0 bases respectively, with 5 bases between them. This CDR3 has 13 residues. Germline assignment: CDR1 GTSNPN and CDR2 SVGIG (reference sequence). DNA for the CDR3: TGTGCCTGGAGTTCGGGCTCTGGAAACACCATATATTTT. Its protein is CAWSSGSGNTIYF.

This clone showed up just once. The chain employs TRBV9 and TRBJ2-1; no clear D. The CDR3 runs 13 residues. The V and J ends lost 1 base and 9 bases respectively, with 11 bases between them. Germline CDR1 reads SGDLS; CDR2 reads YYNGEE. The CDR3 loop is CASSVSHGREQFF. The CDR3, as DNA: TGTGCCAGCAGCGTATCCCATGGCCGTGAGCAGTTCTTC.

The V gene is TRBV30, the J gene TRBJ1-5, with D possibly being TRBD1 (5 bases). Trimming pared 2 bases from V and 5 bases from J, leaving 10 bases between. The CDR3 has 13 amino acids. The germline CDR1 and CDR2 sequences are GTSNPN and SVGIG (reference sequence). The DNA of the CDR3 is TGTGCCTGGAGTATGACAGAGGATCAGCCCCAGCATTTT. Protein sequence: CAWSMTEDQPQHF.

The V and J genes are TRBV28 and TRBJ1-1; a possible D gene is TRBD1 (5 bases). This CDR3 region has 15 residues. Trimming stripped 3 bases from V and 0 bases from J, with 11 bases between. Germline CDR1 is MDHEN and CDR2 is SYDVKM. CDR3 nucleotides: TGTGCCAGCAGTTTTCCGGCAGGGATGAACACTGAAGCTTTCTTT. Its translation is CASSFPAGMNTEAFF.

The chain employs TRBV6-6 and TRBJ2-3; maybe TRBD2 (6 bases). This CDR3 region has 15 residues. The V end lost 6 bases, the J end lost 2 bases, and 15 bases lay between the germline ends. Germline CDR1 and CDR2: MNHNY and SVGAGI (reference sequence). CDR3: CASSRNSGATDTQYF. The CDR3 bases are TGTGCCAGCAGCCGCAATAGCGGTGCCACAGATACGCAGTATTTT.

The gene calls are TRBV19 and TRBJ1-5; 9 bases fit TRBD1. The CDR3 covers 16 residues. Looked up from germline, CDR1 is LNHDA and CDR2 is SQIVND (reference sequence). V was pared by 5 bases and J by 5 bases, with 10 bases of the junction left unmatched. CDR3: CASSSQGQGGHQPQHF. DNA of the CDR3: TGTGCCAGTAGTTCTCAGGGACAGGGAGGGCATCAGCCCCAGCATTTT.

As DNA, the CDR3 is TGTGCCAGCAGCTTCAGGGGATACTCCTATAATTCACCCCTCCACTTT. Protein: CASSFRGYSYNSPLHF. The J gene is TRBJ1-6, the V gene TRBV28, with D possibly matching TRBD1 (6 bases). The CDR3 spans 16 residues. Germline V gene lookup returns CDR1 MDHEN and CDR2 SYDVKM. Trimming took off 6 bases at V and 0 bases at J, with 12 bases between the two ends. Full variable domain (outside the CDR3, taken from reference TRBV28 and TRBJ1-6): DVKVTQSSRYLVKRTGEKVFLECVQDMDHENMFWYRQDPGLGLRLIYFSYDVKMKEKGDIPEGYSVSREKKERFSLILESASTNQTSMYLCASSFRGYSYNSPLHFGNGTRLTVT.

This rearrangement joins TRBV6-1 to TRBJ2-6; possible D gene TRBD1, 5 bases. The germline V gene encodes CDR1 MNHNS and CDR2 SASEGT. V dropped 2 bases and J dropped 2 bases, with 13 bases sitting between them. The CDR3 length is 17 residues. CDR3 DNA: TGTGCCAGCAGTGAATCAACGGTAGGGGCTGGGGCCAACGTCCTGACTTTC. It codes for CASSESTVGAGANVLTF.

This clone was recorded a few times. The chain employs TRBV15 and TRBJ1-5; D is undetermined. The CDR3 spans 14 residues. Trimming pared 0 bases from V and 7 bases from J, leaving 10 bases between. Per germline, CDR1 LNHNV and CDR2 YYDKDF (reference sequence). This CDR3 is CATSRDRVRQPQHF. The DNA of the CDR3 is TGTGCCACCAGCAGAGATCGGGTGCGGCAGCCCCAGCATTTT.

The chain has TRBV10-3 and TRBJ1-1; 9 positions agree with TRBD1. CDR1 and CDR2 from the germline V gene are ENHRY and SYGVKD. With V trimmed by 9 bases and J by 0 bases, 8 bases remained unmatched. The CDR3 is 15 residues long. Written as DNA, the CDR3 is TGTGCCATATCCTGGGGACAGGGCATGAACACTGAAGCTTTCTTT. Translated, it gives CAISWGQGMNTEAFF.

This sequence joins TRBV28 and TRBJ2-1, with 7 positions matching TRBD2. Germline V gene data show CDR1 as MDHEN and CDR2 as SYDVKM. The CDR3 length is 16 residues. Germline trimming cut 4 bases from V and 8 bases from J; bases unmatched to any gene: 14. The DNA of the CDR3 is TGTGCCAGCAGTTCATCGTTCGGACTAGAGATCTATGAGCAGTTCTTC. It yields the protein CASSSSFGLEIYEQFF. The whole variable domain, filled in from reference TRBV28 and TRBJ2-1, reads DVKVTQSSRYLVKRTGEKVFLECVQDMDHENMFWYRQDPGLGLRLIYFSYDVKMKEKGDIPEGYSVSREKKERFSLILESASTNQTSMYLCASSSSFGLEIYEQFFGPGTRLTVL.

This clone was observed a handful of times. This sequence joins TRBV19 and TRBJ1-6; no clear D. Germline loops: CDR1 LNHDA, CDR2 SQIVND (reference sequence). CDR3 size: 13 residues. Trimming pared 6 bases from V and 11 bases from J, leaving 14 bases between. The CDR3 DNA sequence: TGTGCCAGTAGGGGCACCTCCGGGACACCCCTCCACTTT. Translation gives CASRGTSGTPLHF.

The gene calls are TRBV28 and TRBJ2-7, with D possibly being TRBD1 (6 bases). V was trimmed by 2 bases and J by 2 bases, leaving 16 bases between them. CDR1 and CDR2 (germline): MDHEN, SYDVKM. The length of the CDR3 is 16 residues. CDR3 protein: CASSLRHWTEPYEQYF. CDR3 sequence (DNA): TGTGCCAGCAGTTTAAGACACTGGACAGAACCCTACGAGCAGTACTTC.

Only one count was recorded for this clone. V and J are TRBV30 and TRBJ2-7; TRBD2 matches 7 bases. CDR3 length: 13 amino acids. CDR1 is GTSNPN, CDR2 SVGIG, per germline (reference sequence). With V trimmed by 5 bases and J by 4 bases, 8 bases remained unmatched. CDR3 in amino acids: CAWGGGERYEQYF. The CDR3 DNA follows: TGTGCCTGGGGGGGAGGGGAAAGGTACGAGCAGTACTTC.

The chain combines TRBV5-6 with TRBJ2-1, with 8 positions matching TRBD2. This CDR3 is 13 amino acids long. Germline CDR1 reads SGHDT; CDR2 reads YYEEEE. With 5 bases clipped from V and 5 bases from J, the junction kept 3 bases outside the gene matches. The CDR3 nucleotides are TGTGCCAGCAGTATGACTAGCGACAATGAGCAGTTCTTC. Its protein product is CASSMTSDNEQFF.

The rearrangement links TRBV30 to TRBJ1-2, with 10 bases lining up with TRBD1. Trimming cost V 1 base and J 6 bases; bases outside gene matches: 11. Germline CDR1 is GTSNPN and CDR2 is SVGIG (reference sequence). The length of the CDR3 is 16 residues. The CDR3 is CAWSGDRGKRGDGYTF. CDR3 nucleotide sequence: TGTGCCTGGAGTGGGGACAGGGGTAAACGGGGTGATGGCTACACCTTC.